These T cell receptor beta chains were read from a single sample in a study of T-cell reconstitution after alpha-beta-depleted transplantation in children. TCRdb reprocessed the PCR reads via MiXCR and lists one record per CDR3 protein. The data hold about 15,000 distinct CDR3 sequences, with 4.5% to 6.5% observed a single time. Sequencing was performed on PBMCs, taken before TCRalphabeta/CD19-depleted stem cell transplant. These receptors were obtained from a boy aged 10-17 years with acute lymphoblastic leukemia, due to receive a stem cell transplant. CDR3s include the opening cysteine and the closing phenylalanine or tryptophan. The order of the fields is J gene, V gene, CDR3 protein.

TRBJ1-5,TRBV6-2/TRBV6-3,CASRSGGGNQPQHF
TRBJ2-1,TRBV4-2,CASSPNSGGNNEQFF
TRBJ2-3,TRBV2,CASRSREGLRTDTQYF
TRBJ2-1,TRBV2,CASNFLGGDEQFF
TRBJ2-7,TRBV27,CASSPSSSGSSYEQYF
TRBJ2-7,TRBV11-3,CASSFAGTGSYEQYF
TRBJ2-2,TRBV7-2,CASRTGGSTGELFF
TRBJ1-4,TRBV11-2,CASSPAGVTNEKLFF
TRBJ1-2,TRBV20-1,CSARGTATRGYTF
TRBJ1-4,TRBV4-3,CASSQARSPEKLFF
TRBJ1-1,TRBV14,CASSPRASNTEAFF
TRBJ1-6,TRBV16,CASSLDRPLGNSPLHF
TRBJ2-7,TRBV7-8,CASTWGVIYEQYF
TRBJ2-4,TRBV29-1,CSVVGNRENIQYF
TRBJ2-7,TRBV27,CASSFAPDYEQYF
TRBJ1-1,TRBV6-2/TRBV6-3,CASRKDRGNTEAFF
TRBJ2-1,TRBV7-2,CASSELREQFF
TRBJ1-1,TRBV12-3/TRBV12-4,CASSVQALNTEAFF
TRBJ1-1,TRBV19,CASFGQMNTEAFF
TRBJ2-3,TRBV20-1,CSAILAPDTDTQYF
TRBJ2-7,TRBV24-1,CATSDSLYEQYF
TRBJ2-1,TRBV7-2,CASSLDYNEQFF
TRBJ2-6,TRBV6-2/TRBV6-3,CASSYAGGSYSGANVLTF
TRBJ2-1,TRBV11-2,CASSLGTGAVGNEQFF
TRBJ2-7,TRBV2,CASSGQRGAYEQYF
TRBJ1-5,TRBV19,CASSQRDSGQGQPQHF
TRBJ2-7,TRBV7-2,CASSSASGRANYEQYF
TRBJ1-5,TRBV19,CASSIKQGQPQHF